The entry below describes one TCR beta chain. Time point noted: newly diagnosed GD, antithyroid drugs for less than 3 months. PBMC-derived RNA was used for the TCR library. Arm-PCR with iRepertoire HTBI primers amplified the CDR3 regions for these TCR beta libraries. TCRdb independently ran MiXCR on the multiplex PCR reads; one entry per CDR3 protein. Here the sample spans about 430,000 distinct CDR3 sequences, 15% being singletons. This sample was included in a study of regulatory T cells in long-lasting Graves disease. CDR1 MNHNS and CDR2 SASEGT come from the germline V gene. V shed 10 bases, J shed 5 bases, and the junction held 16 bases outside the gene matches. CDR3 length: 15 residues. This sample was also put to use in a study of T cells in Graves' hyperthyroidism and ophthalmopathy.

The gene calls are TRBV6-1 and TRBJ2-7, with 8 positions matching TRBD2. The material was peripheral blood mononuclear cells (PBMCs), obtained at new diagnosis, from a patient treated with antithyroid drugs. The sequence came from a woman aged 40 to 50 with Graves disease. The CDR3 region has the DNA TGTGCCACCACACTCAGCGGGAGCGTCCTTGACGAGCAGTACTTC. It specifies CATTLSGSVLDEQYF.